Listed below are T cell receptor beta chains from one sample, sequenced in a study of OX40 agonist ivuxolimab in advanced cancers. Produced via immunoSEQ multiplex PCR; TCRdb's table is partial and in-frame only. Here the sample spans roughly 70,000 clones, roughly 88% being singletons. The sequencing here drew on CD4+ or CD8+ T cells sorted from blood, taken in a trial of the OX40 agonist ivuxolimab. The source of these receptors is an adult with an advanced solid tumor such as melanoma, head and neck, liver or kidney cancer. Each CDR3 is given with its conserved first and last residue. D genes are given only for firm matches. Where a row states a size, it is once, few, many or the class of an expanded clone; other rows omit it.

clone_size	v_call	d_call	j_call	cdr3_aa	cdr3_nt
.	TRBV5-1	.	TRBJ2-2	CASSLGQTYTGELFF	TGCGCCAGCAGCTTGGGGCAGACGTACACCGGGGAGCTGTTTTTT
.	TRBV11-1	.	TRBJ2-1	CASSSRTWEQFF	TGTGCCAGCAGCTCGAGGACCTGGGAGCAGTTCTTC
.	TRBV5-6	.	TRBJ1-5	CASSWGRVNQPQHF	TGTGCCAGCAGCTGGGGGAGGGTGAATCAGCCCCAGCATTTT
.	TRBV2	TRBD1	TRBJ1-2	CASSGYRGADGYTF	TGTGCCAGCAGTGGATACAGGGGAGCTGATGGCTACACCTTC
.	TRBV4-3	TRBD2	TRBJ2-1	CASSQGDSGGTPSFF	TGCGCCAGCAGCCAAGGGGATAGCGGGGGAACCCCCAGTTTCTTC
.	TRBV7-9	.	TRBJ1-5	CASQGPISNQPQHF	TGTGCCAGCCAGGGTCCGATTAGCAATCAGCCCCAGCATTTT
.	TRBV19	.	TRBJ1-2	CASSIEGRGGGYTF	TGTGCCAGTAGTATAGAGGGCCGGGGGGGTGGCTACACCTTC
.	TRBV6-1	.	TRBJ2-7	CAILPGLHYEQYF	TGTGCCATACTTCCGGGACTCCACTACGAGCAGTACTTC
.	TRBV7-9	TRBD1	TRBJ1-6	CASSLDRVRSPLHF	TGTGCCAGCAGCCTCGACAGGGTGCGGTCACCCCTCCACTTT
.	TRBV4-2	TRBD1	TRBJ1-2	CASSQPGQGAGGYTF	TGTGCCAGCAGCCAACCCGGACAGGGGGCCGGTGGCTACACCTTC
.	TRBV6-1	TRBD2	TRBJ2-3	CASSVIAGASTDTQYF	TGTGCCAGCAGTGTCATAGCGGGGGCTAGCACAGATACGCAGTATTTT
.	TRBV5-1	.	TRBJ1-2	CASSQENGYTF	TGCGCCAGCAGCCAGGAGAATGGCTACACCTTC
.	TRBV11-2	TRBD1	TRBJ2-7	CASSSPTGLASYEQYF	TGTGCCAGCAGCTCGCCGACAGGGTTAGCCTCCTACGAGCAGTACTTC
few	TRBV7-2	.	TRBJ1-2	CASSPWTENYGYTF	TGTGCCAGCAGCCCCTGGACAGAGAACTATGGCTACACCTTC
.	TRBV7-2	.	TRBJ1-2	CASSLVRSNYGYTF	TGTGCCAGCAGCTTAGTCCGTTCTAACTATGGCTACACCTTC
.	TRBV29-1	TRBD1	TRBJ2-7	CSFRGRGFYEQYF	TGCAGCTTTCGCGGCAGGGGGTTCTACGAGCAGTACTTC
.	TRBV19	TRBD1	TRBJ1-1	CASSFTGTGNTEAFF	TGTGCCAGTAGTTTCACCGGGACAGGAAACACTGAAGCTTTCTTT
.	TRBV4-1	.	TRBJ1-1	CASSPQGKSKNTEAFF	TGCGCCAGCAGCCCTCAAGGGAAGTCCAAGAACACTGAAGCTTTCTTT
once	TRBV5-1	.	TRBJ1-1	CASSLVGTTEAFF	TGCGCCAGCAGCTTGGTGGGGACCACTGAAGCTTTCTTT
.	TRBV7-2	.	TRBJ1-4	CASSGAGRKLFF	TGTGCCAGCAGCGGGGCTGGGAGAAAACTGTTTTTT
.	TRBV5-1	.	TRBJ2-3	CASSLDRDTQYF	TGCGCCAGCAGCTTGGACAGGGATACGCAGTATTTT
.	TRBV18	TRBD2	TRBJ2-1	CASSPLAGVLNEQFF	TGTGCCAGCTCACCACTAGCGGGGGTCCTCAATGAGCAGTTCTTC